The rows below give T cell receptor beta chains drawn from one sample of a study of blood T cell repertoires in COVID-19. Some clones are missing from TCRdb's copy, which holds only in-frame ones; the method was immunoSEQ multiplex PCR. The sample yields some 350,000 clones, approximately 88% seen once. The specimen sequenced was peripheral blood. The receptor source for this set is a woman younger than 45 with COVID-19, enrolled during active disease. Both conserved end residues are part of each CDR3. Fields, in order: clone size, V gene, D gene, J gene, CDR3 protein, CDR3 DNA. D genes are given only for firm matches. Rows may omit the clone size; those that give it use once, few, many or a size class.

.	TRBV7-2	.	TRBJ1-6	CASSRTAGKVNSPLHF	TGTGCCAGCAGCCGTACGGCAGGGAAGGTAAATTCACCCCTCCACTTT
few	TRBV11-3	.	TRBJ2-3	CASAGRTDTQYF	TGTGCCAGCGCGGGAAGGACAGATACGCAGTATTTT
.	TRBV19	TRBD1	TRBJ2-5	CASSIVRQGAGAETQYF	TGTGCCAGTAGTATAGTACGACAGGGGGCTGGGGCCGAGACCCAGTACTTC
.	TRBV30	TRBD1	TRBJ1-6	CAWKKGAVKVSPLHF	TGTGCCTGGAAAAAGGGGGCAGTTAAGGTTTCGCCCCTCCACTTT
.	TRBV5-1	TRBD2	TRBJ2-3	CASSFGGGADTQYF	TGCGCCAGCAGCTTTGGCGGGGGGGCAGATACGCAGTATTTT
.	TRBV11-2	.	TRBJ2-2	CASSLGGVGHRELFF	TGTGCCAGCAGCTTAGGCGGCGTGGGGCACCGGGAGCTGTTTTTT
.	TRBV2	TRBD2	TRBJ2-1	CASLRKVTSGKNLGFEQFF	TGTGCCAGCCTCCGGAAGGTTACTAGCGGAAAAAACCTAGGTTTTGAGCAGTTCTTC
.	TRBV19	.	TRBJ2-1	CASSVAGFGYEQFF	TGTGCCAGTAGTGTAGCCGGTTTTGGTTATGAGCAGTTCTTC
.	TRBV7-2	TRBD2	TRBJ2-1	CASSPTLEAGRNEQFF	TGTGCCAGCAGCCCTACCCTTGAAGCGGGGCGTAATGAGCAGTTCTTC
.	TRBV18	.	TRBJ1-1	CASSPPGGHTEAFF	TGTGCCAGCTCACCACCTGGCGGCCACACTGAAGCTTTCTTT
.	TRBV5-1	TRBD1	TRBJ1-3	CASSSSGTGDSGNTIYF	TGCGCCAGCAGCTCGTCCGGGACAGGGGATTCTGGAAACACCATATATTTT
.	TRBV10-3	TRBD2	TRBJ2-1	CAIRLGLAAYNEQFF	TGTGCCATCAGGTTGGGACTAGCGGCGTACAATGAGCAGTTCTTC
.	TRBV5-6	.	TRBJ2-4	CASSLNVPLAQNIQYF	TGTGCCAGCAGCTTGAATGTCCCACTAGCTCAAAACATTCAGTACTTC
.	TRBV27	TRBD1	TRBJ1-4	CASSLLGTGVRGSEKLFF	TGTGCCAGCAGTTTATTGGGGACAGGGGTGCGTGGAAGTGAAAAACTGTTTTTT
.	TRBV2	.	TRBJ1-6	CASRVQGLSPLHF	TGTGCCAGCAGGGTACAGGGCCTTTCACCCCTCCACTTT
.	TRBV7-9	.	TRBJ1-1	CASSSPFLNTEAFF	TGTGCCAGCAGCTCCCCCTTCCTTAACACTGAAGCTTTCTTT
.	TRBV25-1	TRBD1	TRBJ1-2	CASSRDRGHGYTF	TGTGCCAGCAGCCGGGACAGGGGCCATGGCTACACCTTC
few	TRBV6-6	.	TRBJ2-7	CASGGGTYYEQYF	TGTGCCAGCGGTGGGGGCACTTACTACGAGCAGTACTTC
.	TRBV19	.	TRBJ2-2	CASRVSSQAATGELFF	TGTGCCAGTAGGGTCTCGAGTCAAGCGGCCACCGGGGAGCTGTTTTTT
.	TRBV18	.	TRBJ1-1	CASSPIHLMNTEAFF	TGTGCCAGCTCACCCATACATCTGATGAACACTGAAGCTTTCTTT
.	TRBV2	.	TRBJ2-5	CASRANQETQYF	TGTGCCAGCAGAGCGAATCAAGAGACCCAGTACTTC
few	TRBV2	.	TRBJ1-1	CASIEDGNTEAFF	TGTGCCAGCATTGAAGACGGGAACACTGAAGCTTTCTTT
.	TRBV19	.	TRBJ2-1	CASSNIGLADYNEQFF	TGTGCCAGTAGTAATATAGGGCTAGCCGACTACAATGAGCAGTTCTTC
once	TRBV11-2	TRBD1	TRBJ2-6	CASILDRGSPGANVLTF	TGTGCCAGCATCCTCGACAGGGGGTCACCTGGGGCCAACGTCCTGACTTTC
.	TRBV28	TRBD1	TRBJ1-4	CASRPTGTGNEKLFF	TGTGCCAGCAGACCTACCGGGACAGGGAATGAAAAACTGTTTTTT
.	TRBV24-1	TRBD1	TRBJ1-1	CATSDNYRGLNTEAFF	TGTGCCACCAGTGATAATTACAGGGGTTTAAACACTGAAGCTTTCTTT
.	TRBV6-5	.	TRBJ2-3	CASSRTRDTQYF	TGTGCCAGCAGCCGAACTAGAGATACGCAGTATTTT
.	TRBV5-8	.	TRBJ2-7	CASSLESEQYF	TGTGCCAGCAGCTTGGAGAGCGAGCAGTACTTC
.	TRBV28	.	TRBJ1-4	CASRVRRANEKLFF	TGTGCCAGCAGGGTCAGGCGGGCTAATGAAAAACTGTTTTTT
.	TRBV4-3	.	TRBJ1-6	CASSLGEKNSPLHF	TGCGCCAGCAGCCTAGGAGAGAAAAATTCACCCCTCCACTTT
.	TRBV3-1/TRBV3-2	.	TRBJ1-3	CASSQDPSSGNTIYF	TGTGCCAGCAGCCAAGACCCGAGCTCTGGAAACACCATATATTTT